The present entry profiles one T cell receptor beta chain with its context. The data derive from a study of blood T cell repertoires in COVID-19. With 7 bases removed from V and 2 bases from J, the gap between germline ends came to 9 bases. The CDR3 length is 12 residues. CDR1 and CDR2 from the germline V gene are SNHLY and FYNNEI. The data were produced by immunoSEQ multiplex PCR, yet TCRdb's version contains in-frame clones alone and is incomplete. The repertoire holds fewer than 250,000 clones, 88% seen once, with 4% to 5% in the top ten. Input material: peripheral blood. The sequence came from a human donor in a cohort sampled during active COVID-19. V and J are TRBV2 and TRBJ2-7, with unresolved D. The CDR3 spells CASNERTYEQYF. The CDR3 bases are TGTGCCAGCAATGAGAGAACCTACGAGCAGTACTTC.